This T cell receptor (beta chain) was sequenced in a study of cytomegalovirus exposure and HLA in healthy donors. The study, taken as a whole, reports: The study put 150 to 200 TCR beta chains on its list as cytomegalovirus-associated. Reported results showed that the classifier diagnosed cytomegalovirus status with high specificity and sensitivity. Later, an analysis found that TCR clusters from the first cohort tended to co-occur in the 90 to 150 validation repertoires.

Method: immunoSEQ multiplex PCR; TCRdb's copy keeps in-frame clones and lacks some. This sample carries some 140,000 clones, about nine tenths of them seen once, and the ten largest clones take roughly 3%. As regards this clone: Its antigen is unidentified.

With 0 bases removed from V and 2 bases from J, the gap between germline ends came to 10 bases. The CDR3 is 15 residues long. Germline V gene lookup returns CDR1 SGHRS and CDR2 YFSETQ. The donors were members of the validation cohort comprising some 120 subjects, separate from the roughly 640-subject first cohort. The chain recombines TRBV5-1 with TRBJ2-3; D gene ambiguous. Material for sequencing was PBMCs. This receptor was obtained from a man aged 18 to 29 in good health and CMV-seronegative. The CDR3 nucleotides read TGCGCCAGCAGCTTGGCCGCGGAATCCACAGATACGCAGTATTTT. Protein sequence: CASSLAAESTDTQYF.